One and the same sample provided the 4 T cell receptor beta chains below, sequenced in a study of blood T cell repertoires in COVID-19. Generated by immunoSEQ multiplex PCR, the TCRdb table keeps only in-frame clones and is missing some. The table has nearly 350,000 clones, about 90% seen once. Source material: peripheral blood. Receptors were obtained from a woman aged 45-59 years with COVID-19, enrolled during active disease.

The V call is TRBV6-1, the J call TRBJ2-4, with 8 bases aligning to TRBD2. The CDR3 runs 16 residues. The ends lost 2 bases at V and 6 bases at J; junction bases unmatched: 9. Per germline, CDR1 MNHNS and CDR2 SASEGT. The CDR3 reads CASSESGGPVGNIQYF. The CDR3 nucleotides read TGTGCCAGCAGTGAATCGGGGGGGCCAGTGGGAAACATTCAGTACTTC.

The genes are TRBV23-1 and TRBJ2-3, with a possible D match to TRBD2 (6 bases). TRBV23-1 is reported as an ORF; its role is uncertain. Trimming pared 3 bases from V and 0 bases from J, leaving 31 bases between. The CDR3 extends over 22 amino acids. The DNA for the CDR3 is TGCGCCAGCAGTCACGAGGGGACGGAGGGGCCGCCCCCAATCACTAGCACAGATACGCAGTATTTT. Residues: CASSHEGTEGPPPITSTDTQYF.

In DNA form, the CDR3 reads TGCGCCAGCAGTGAGAGCCCAGCTAGCCATGAGCAGTTCTTC. It specifies CASSESPASHEQFF. The chain uses TRBV10-1 and TRBJ2-1, with TRBD2 as a possible D gene (5 bases). V lost 2 bases and J lost 8, with 13 bases in between. The CDR3 has 14 amino acids. CDR1 is WNHNN and CDR2 is SYGVQD in the germline V gene (reference sequence).

V and J are TRBV28 and TRBJ2-3; 9 positions agree with TRBD1. This CDR3 has 15 amino acids. The junction had 2 bases not matched to a gene; V was cut back by 1 base and J by 3 bases. Germline V CDR1 and CDR2: MDHEN, SYDVKM. Here the CDR3 reads CASSLLGTGTDTQYF. Written as DNA, the CDR3 is TGTGCCAGCAGTTTATTGGGGACAGGGACAGATACGCAGTATTTT.